These 8 T cell receptor beta chains were all obtained from the same sample, sequenced in a study of a mutant IDH1 vaccine in newly diagnosed glioma (dated by TCRdb to 2020 to 2023). No antigen has been assigned to these receptors. The intended sense of this specimen's time point label: week 47, end of study. A 20-mer mutant IDH1 peptide at 300 micrograms in Montanide made up each vaccine dose, which was injected subcutaneously together with topical imiquimod. Library preparation was by the immunoSEQ multiplex PCR assay. The source is immuneACCESS, and TCRdb retained only in-frame sequences with V and J called. Part of the clones is not carried over; for the studies checked, unresolved V genes explain less than half of this, and the remainder is unexplained. Counted in this sample were approximately 25,000 clones; roughly 82% of them appeared once. 3.8% of the sample comes from the top ten. The sample in question was PBMCs, obtained from a glioma patient whose treatment included an IDH1 peptide vaccine. The receptors shown here come from a man aged 40-49 years with glioma. Some clones in this sample may be carry-over from other donors' samples.

This clone occurred a few times. Other nucleotide sequences from this sample produce the same CDR3. The chain has TRBV5-1 and TRBJ2-5; D unresolved. The ends were cut back, 1 base at V and 1 base at J, with 11 bases in the middle. This CDR3 spans 15 amino acids. Per the germline V gene, CDR1 is SGHRS and CDR2 is YFSETQ. The CDR3, as DNA: TGCGCCAGCAGCTTGATCGGAGCCCCCCAAGAGACCCAGTACTTC. This codes for CASSLIGAPQETQYF.

This sequence joins TRBV6-5 and TRBJ1-1; D call uncertain. The CDR3 has 13 residues. V lost 7 bases, J lost 1 base, and 10 bases lay in between. Germline assignment: CDR1 MNHEY and CDR2 SVGAGI. The CDR3 DNA is TGTGCCAGCATCAAACACCAGAACACTGAAGCTTTCTTT. Translating gives CASIKHQNTEAFF.

This clone was seen only once. The chain is built from TRBV7-6 and TRBJ1-2, with TRBD1 as a possible D gene (5 bases). The CDR3 runs to 14 residues. Trimming removed 4 bases from V and 6 bases from J, with 15 bases in between. Germline V gene sequence: CDR1 SGHVS, CDR2 FNYEAQ. The CDR3 nucleotides read TGTGCCAGCAGCTCTTTTGAGGGGACGGATGGCTACACCTTC. This codes for CASSSFEGTDGYTF.

The rearrangement joins TRBV5-1 to TRBJ1-1; D ambiguous. Trimming removed 3 bases at V and 11 bases at J, with 20 bases between. The CDR3 is made up of 14 amino acids. Germline assignment: CDR1 SGHRS and CDR2 YFSETQ. The CDR3 region has the DNA TGCGCCAGCAGCTCTCGAGAGGGTTCGTCAGAGGCTTTCTTT. This encodes CASSSREGSSEAFF.

This chain links TRBV6-4 with TRBJ1-5; D unclear. CDR1 MRHNA and CDR2 SNTAGT come from the germline V gene. This CDR3 comprises 16 residues. The ends were cut back, 1 base at V and 2 bases at J, with 12 bases in the middle. The DNA for the CDR3 is TGTGCCAGCAGTGACTTGTCGCAGGAACGCAATCAGCCCCAGCATTTT. Protein: CASSDLSQERNQPQHF.

This clone is a singleton in its sample. V and J are TRBV7-2 and TRBJ2-7, with no clear D. With 1 base removed from V and 7 bases from J, the gap between germline ends came to 17 bases. Germline values: CDR1 SGHTA, CDR2 FQGNSA. This CDR3 has 15 amino acids. CDR3 amino acids: CASSLEPLVLGEQYF. In nucleotides, the CDR3 is TGTGCCAGCAGCTTAGAGCCCTTGGTGCTAGGAGAGCAGTACTTC.

The rearrangement uses TRBV5-1 and TRBJ1-1; 8 nucleotides align to TRBD1. The junction had 10 bases not matched to a gene; V was cut back by 5 bases and J by 4 bases. The germline CDR1 and CDR2 sequences are SGHRS and YFSETQ. CDR3 size: 15 residues. The CDR3 loop is CASRLKWGQATEAFF. The CDR3, as DNA: TGCGCCAGCAGATTGAAGTGGGGACAGGCCACTGAAGCTTTCTTT.

The chain couples TRBV7-6 to TRBJ2-7; D not certain. V lost 5 bases and J 3 bases, leaving 14 bases between the germline ends. This CDR3 is built from 14 residues. CDR1 is SGHVS and CDR2 is FNYEAQ in the germline V gene. The CDR3 loop reads CASSPTGSFYEQYF. DNA of the CDR3: TGTGCCAGCAGCCCCACCGGGTCCTTCTACGAGCAGTACTTC.